The 14 T cell receptor beta chains presented below share a single source sample, sequenced in a study of vaccination and CD4 T cells after COVID-19. Cultured CD4+ T cell DNA was sequenced using the Oncomine TCR Beta short-read assay. MiXCR, run by TCRdb on the PCR reads, gives a single entry per CDR3 protein. The top ten clones hold around two fifths of a sample with some 7,000 distinct CDR3 sequences, 47% of them seen once. Antigens for these TCRs are unknown. The treatment denotes: approximately 9-day PBMC culture with coronavirus spike peptide pools or control peptides (ViraFEST assay). Unexposed donor CD4+ T cells predated the COVID-19 pandemic, collected 2011-2018. The sequencing sample was made of CD4+ T cells from blood, cultured in vitro. The receptor source for this set is a human donor in good health.

This clonotype was found once. This chain links TRBV6-2 or TRBV6-3 with TRBJ2-7, with TRBD1 as a possible D gene (6 bases). CDR3 length equals 14 residues. Trimming took off 2 bases at V and 2 bases at J, with 10 bases between the two ends. CDR1 and CDR2 (germline): MNHEY, SVGEGT. The CDR3 DNA reads TGTGCCAGCAGTTACCGGGACACCACCTACGAGCAGTACTTC. Amino acid sequence: CASSYRDTTYEQYF.

The chain couples TRBV30 to TRBJ1-2, with 7 bases lining up with TRBD1. Trimming removed 0 bases from V and 7 bases from J; junction bases left unmatched: 5. Germline V CDR1 and CDR2: GTSNPN, SVGIG (reference sequence). CDR3 size: 13 residues. The CDR3 DNA reads TGTGCCTGGAGTGTAAGAGGGGGCCTTGGCTACACCTTC. Residues: CAWSVRGGLGYTF.

This clonotype was observed a handful of times. The J gene is TRBJ2-7, the V gene TRBV19; 7 nucleotides align to TRBD1. Germline values: CDR1 LNHDA, CDR2 SQIVND (reference sequence). CDR3 length: 15 residues. With 3 bases clipped from V and 3 bases from J, the junction kept 8 bases outside the gene matches. The CDR3 protein is CASSIRAGGVYEQYF. In nucleotides, the CDR3 is TGTGCCAGTAGTATCCGGGCAGGGGGTGTCTACGAGCAGTACTTC.

The V call is TRBV27, the J call TRBJ2-3, with 10 bases fitting TRBD2. CDR3 length: 16 residues. The trim removed 2 bases at V and 4 bases at J, leaving 6 bases unmatched. The V gene's germline CDR1 is MNHEY and CDR2 SMNVEV (reference sequence). CDR3 sequence: CASSLRASGRSDTQYF. The DNA for the CDR3 is TGTGCCAGCAGTTTACGGGCTAGCGGGAGATCAGATACGCAGTATTTT.

The chain recombines TRBV6-1 with TRBJ1-2, with D uncertain. Germline V gene lookup returns CDR1 MNHNS and CDR2 SASEGT. Trimming stripped 10 bases from V and 8 bases from J, with 23 bases between. The length of the CDR3 is 14 residues. CDR3 DNA sequence: TGTGCCACCCAATCTTTGACGGGGTCCAGCGGCTACACCTTC. It is translated as CATQSLTGSSGYTF.

V gene TRBV6-1 combines with J gene TRBJ2-7, with 7 bases that match TRBD1. The CDR3 length is 14 residues. CDR1 MNHNS and CDR2 SASEGT come from the germline V gene. Trimming took 6 bases from V and 0 from J; bases not matched to a gene: 5. Here the CDR3 reads CASSRDRSSYEQYF. CDR3 sequence (DNA): TGTGCCAGCAGCAGGGACAGAAGCTCCTACGAGCAGTACTTC.

V and J are TRBV7-8 and TRBJ2-1; TRBD1 or TRBD2 may be the D gene (6 bases each). V was shortened by 5 bases and J by 4 bases, with 15 bases between the two germline ends. CDR1 is SGHVS and CDR2 is FQNEAQ in the germline V gene. The CDR3 totals 15 residues. The CDR3 DNA sequence: TGTGCCAGCAGCAAAGGAGGGGGTCGGTACAATGAGCAGTTCTTC. Translation gives CASSKGGGRYNEQFF.

The genes are TRBV6-1 and TRBJ2-3; D uncertain. Germline values: CDR1 MNHNS, CDR2 SASEGT. The V and J ends lost 6 bases and 2 bases respectively, with 6 bases between them. CDR3 size: 12 residues. This CDR3 reads CASRFHTDTQYF. CDR3 in DNA: TGTGCCAGCAGATTTCACACAGATACGCAGTATTTT.

V usage is TRBV19 and J usage is TRBJ2-1, with 10 bases that match TRBD2. The germline gives CDR1 LNHDA, CDR2 SQIVND (reference sequence). CDR3 length: 17 residues. Trimming removed 3 bases from V and 4 bases from J; junction bases left unmatched: 9. CDR3 DNA sequence: TGTGCCAGTAGTATTTACGAGGGACTAGCGCAATACAATGAGCAGTTCTTC. As protein: CASSIYEGLAQYNEQFF.

The chain carries TRBV10-1 and TRBJ1-2; D remains ambiguous. Trimming took off 3 bases at V and 5 bases at J, with 7 bases between the two ends. Germline V CDR1 and CDR2: WNHNN, SYGVQD (reference sequence). The CDR3 is made up of 12 amino acids. CDR3 bases: TGCGCCAGCAGTGATTGGAGTTATGGCTACACCTTC. Its translation: CASSDWSYGYTF.

The chain uses TRBV4-2 and TRBJ2-5, with 13 positions matching TRBD2. V dropped 4 bases and J dropped 2; count of bases not matched to a gene: 1. CDR1 and CDR2 from the germline V gene are LGHNA and YNFKEQ. CDR3 length equals 15 residues. Here the CDR3 reads CASSRLAGGQETQYF. The CDR3 DNA sequence: TGTGCCAGCAGCCGACTAGCGGGGGGTCAAGAGACCCAGTACTTC.

The CDR3 region has the DNA TGTGCCACCAGCATGCCTTTGACAGGGGACGAGACAGATACGCAGTATTTT. Its translation is CATSMPLTGDETDTQYF. V usage is TRBV15 and J usage is TRBJ2-3, with 8 nucleotides matching TRBD1. The CDR3 consists of 17 residues. V was pared by 4 bases and J by 3 bases, with 12 bases of the junction left unmatched. CDR1 LNHNV and CDR2 YYDKDF come from the germline V gene (reference sequence).

The chain couples TRBV19 to TRBJ1-5, with TRBD1 matching over 8 bases. The germline gives CDR1 LNHDA, CDR2 SQIVND (reference sequence). V lost 5 bases, J lost 6 bases, and 6 bases stayed unmatched. This CDR3 is 14 amino acids long. As DNA, the CDR3 is TGTGCCAGTAGTCTGACAGGGGTAGTTCAGCCCCAGCATTTT. This sequence encodes CASSLTGVVQPQHF. The full variable domain, rest sourced from reference TRBV19 and TRBJ1-5, is DGGITQSPKYLFRKEGQNVTLSCEQNLNHDAMYWYRQDPGQGLRLIYYSQIVNDFQKGDIAEGYSVSREKKESFPLTVTSAQKNPTAFYLCASSLTGVVQPQHFGDGTRLSIL.

The V and J genes are TRBV4-1 and TRBJ2-3, with D perhaps assigned TRBD1 or TRBD2 (5 bases each). Germline-derived CDR1 and CDR2 are MGHRA and YSYEKL. Trimming left V 0 bases short and J 2 bases short, with 21 bases between. CDR3 size: 19 residues. This CDR3 is CASSQDRQRSPLNTDTQYF. In nucleotides, the CDR3 is TGCGCCAGCAGCCAAGATAGACAGCGGAGCCCGCTTAACACAGATACGCAGTATTTT.